This TCR beta chain was obtained from a study of cytomegalovirus exposure and HLA in healthy donors. Study-wide results and limits: Cytomegalovirus association was listed for approximately 160 TCR beta chains. Subsequent analysis of the 120 or so validation repertoires found a tendency for first-cohort TCR clusters to co-occur. The study found most TCR sequences rare, yet found some public TCRs in many donors.

The germline CDR1 and CDR2 sequences are MNHNY and SVGAGI (reference sequence). The CDR3 is 14 residues long. The V gene end was trimmed by 2 bases and the J gene end by 7 bases; junction bases not matched to a gene: 7. To note about this clone: Its target is not known.

Using immunoSEQ multiplex PCR, the repertoire was profiled, and TCRdb retains in-frame clones only, with some absent. Of some 69,000 clones detected, 94% appear once; the ten largest clones hold about 4.1%. The chain employs TRBV6-6 and TRBJ1-1; 7 bases map to TRBD1. The source material was PBMCs. This clonotype was obtained from a man aged 18 to 29 in good health and CMV-seropositive. The CDR3 DNA follows: TGTGCCAGCAGTTACGGCACAGGGGTGGATGAAGCTTTCTTT. It translates to CASSYGTGVDEAFF.